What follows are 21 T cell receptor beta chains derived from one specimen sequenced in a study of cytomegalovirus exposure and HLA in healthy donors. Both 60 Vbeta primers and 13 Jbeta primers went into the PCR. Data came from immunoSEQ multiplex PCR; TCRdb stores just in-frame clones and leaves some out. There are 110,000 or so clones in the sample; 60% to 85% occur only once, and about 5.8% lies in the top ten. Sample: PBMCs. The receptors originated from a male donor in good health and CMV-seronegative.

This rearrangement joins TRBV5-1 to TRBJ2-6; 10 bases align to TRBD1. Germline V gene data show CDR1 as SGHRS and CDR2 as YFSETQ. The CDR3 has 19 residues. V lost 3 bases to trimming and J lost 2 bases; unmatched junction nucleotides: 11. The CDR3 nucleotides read TGCGCCAGCAGCTCTCACGTCCCGGGACAGGGGACTGGGGCCAACGTCCTGACTTTC. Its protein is CASSSHVPGQGTGANVLTF.

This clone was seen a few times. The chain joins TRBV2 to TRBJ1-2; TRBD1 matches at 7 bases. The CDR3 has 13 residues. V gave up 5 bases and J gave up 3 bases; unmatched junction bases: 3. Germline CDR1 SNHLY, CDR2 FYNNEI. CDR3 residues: CASSPGTDYGYTF. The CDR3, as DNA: TGTGCCAGCAGTCCCGGGACAGACTATGGCTACACCTTC. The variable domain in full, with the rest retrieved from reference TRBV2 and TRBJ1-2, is EPEVTQTPSHQVTQMGQEVILRCVPISNHLYFYWYRQILGQKVEFLVSFYNNEISEKSEIFDDQFSVERPDGSNFTLKIRSTKLEDSAMYFCASSPGTDYGYTFGSGTRLTVV.

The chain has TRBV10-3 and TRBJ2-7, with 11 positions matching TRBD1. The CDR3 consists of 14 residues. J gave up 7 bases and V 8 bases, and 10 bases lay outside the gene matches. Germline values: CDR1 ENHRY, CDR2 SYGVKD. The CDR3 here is CAISPGQGAGEQYF. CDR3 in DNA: TGTGCCATCTCCCCTGGACAGGGGGCAGGGGAGCAGTACTTC.

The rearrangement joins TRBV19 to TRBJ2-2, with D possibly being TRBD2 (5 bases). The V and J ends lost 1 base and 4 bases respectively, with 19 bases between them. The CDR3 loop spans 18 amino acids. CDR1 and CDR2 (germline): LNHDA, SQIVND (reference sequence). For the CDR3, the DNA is TGTGCCAGTAGTATAGCCCCTAGGGCTAGCAAATCCACCGGGGAGCTGTTTTTT. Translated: CASSIAPRASKSTGELFF.

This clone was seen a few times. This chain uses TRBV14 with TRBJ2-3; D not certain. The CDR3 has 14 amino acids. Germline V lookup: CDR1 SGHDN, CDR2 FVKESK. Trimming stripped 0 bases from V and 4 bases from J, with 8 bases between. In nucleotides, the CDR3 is TGTGCCAGCAGCCAAGACAGGTCCTCAGATACGCAGTATTTT. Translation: CASSQDRSSDTQYF.

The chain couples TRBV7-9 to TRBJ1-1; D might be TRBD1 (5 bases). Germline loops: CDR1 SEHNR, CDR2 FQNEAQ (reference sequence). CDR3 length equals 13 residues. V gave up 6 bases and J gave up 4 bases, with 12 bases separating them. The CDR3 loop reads CASSSGYLTEAFF. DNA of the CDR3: TGTGCCAGCAGTTCAGGGTACCTCACTGAAGCTTTCTTT.

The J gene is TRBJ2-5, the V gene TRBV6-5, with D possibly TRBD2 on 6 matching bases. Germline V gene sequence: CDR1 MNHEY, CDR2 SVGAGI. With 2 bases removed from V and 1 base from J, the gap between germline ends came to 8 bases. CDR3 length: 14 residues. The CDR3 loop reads CASSYMGGQETQYF. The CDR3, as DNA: TGTGCCAGCAGTTACATGGGGGGCCAAGAGACCCAGTACTTC.

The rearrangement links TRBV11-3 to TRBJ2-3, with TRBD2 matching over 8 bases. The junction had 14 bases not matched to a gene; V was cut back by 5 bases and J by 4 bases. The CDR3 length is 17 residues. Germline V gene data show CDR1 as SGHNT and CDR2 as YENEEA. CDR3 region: CASSLNVRREVADTQYF. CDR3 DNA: TGTGCCAGCAGCCTGAACGTTCGGCGGGAGGTAGCAGATACGCAGTATTTT.

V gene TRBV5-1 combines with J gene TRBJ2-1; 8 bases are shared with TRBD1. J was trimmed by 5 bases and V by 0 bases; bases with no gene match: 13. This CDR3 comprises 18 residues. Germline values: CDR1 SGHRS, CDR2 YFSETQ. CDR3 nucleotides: TGCGCCAGCAGCTTGGCCTTTTCTCAGGGGGCGATGGACAATGAGCAGTTCTTC. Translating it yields CASSLAFSQGAMDNEQFF.

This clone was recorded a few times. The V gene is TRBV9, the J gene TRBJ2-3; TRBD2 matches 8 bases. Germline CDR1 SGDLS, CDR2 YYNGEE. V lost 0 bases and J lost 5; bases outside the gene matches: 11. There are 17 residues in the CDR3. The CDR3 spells CASSVVSPGGPQDTQYF. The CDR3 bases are TGTGCCAGCAGCGTAGTGTCGCCGGGAGGGCCGCAAGATACGCAGTATTTT.

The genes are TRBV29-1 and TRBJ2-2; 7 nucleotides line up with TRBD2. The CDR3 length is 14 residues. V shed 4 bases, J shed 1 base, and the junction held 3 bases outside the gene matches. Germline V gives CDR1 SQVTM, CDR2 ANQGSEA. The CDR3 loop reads CSVATSENTGELFF. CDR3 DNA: TGCAGCGTTGCAACTAGCGAGAACACCGGGGAGCTGTTTTTT.

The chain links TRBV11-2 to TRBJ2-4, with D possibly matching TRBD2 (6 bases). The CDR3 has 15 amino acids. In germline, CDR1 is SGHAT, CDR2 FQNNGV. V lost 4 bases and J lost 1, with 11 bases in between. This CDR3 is CASSSAGGAKNIQYF. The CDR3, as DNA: TGTGCCAGCAGCTCTGCTGGGGGGGCCAAAAACATTCAGTACTTC.

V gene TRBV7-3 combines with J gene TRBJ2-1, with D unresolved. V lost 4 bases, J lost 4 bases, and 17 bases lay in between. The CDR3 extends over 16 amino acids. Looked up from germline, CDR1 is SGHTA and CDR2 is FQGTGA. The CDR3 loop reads CASSSGTQYGYNEQFF. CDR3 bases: TGTGCCAGCAGCTCCGGAACGCAATACGGGTACAATGAGCAGTTCTTC.

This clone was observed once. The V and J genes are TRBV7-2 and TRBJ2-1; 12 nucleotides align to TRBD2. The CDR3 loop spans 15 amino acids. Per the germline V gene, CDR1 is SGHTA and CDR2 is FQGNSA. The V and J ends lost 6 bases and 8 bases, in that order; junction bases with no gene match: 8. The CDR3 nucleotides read TGTGCCAGCAGTCCTCTAGCGGGAGGGCCCGATGAGCAGTTCTTC. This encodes CASSPLAGGPDEQFF. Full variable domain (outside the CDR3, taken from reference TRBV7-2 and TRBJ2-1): GAGVSQSPSNKVTEKGKDVELRCDPISGHTALYWYRQSLGQGLEFLIYFQGNSAPDKSGLPSDRFSAERTGGSVSTLTIQRTQQEDSAVYLCASSPLAGGPDEQFFGPGTRLTVL.

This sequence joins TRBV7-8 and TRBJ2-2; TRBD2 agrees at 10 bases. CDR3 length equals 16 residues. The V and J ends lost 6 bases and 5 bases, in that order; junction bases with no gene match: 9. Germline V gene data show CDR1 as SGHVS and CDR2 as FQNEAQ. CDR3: CASRRLAGASTGELFF. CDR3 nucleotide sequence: TGTGCCAGCAGGCGCCTAGCGGGAGCCTCGACCGGGGAGCTGTTTTTT.

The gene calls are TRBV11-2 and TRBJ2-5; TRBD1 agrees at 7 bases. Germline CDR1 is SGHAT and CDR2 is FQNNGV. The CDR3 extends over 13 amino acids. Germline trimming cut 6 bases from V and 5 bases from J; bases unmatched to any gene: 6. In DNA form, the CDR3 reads TGTGCCAGCAGGACAGGGAATCACGAGACCCAGTACTTC. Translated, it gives CASRTGNHETQYF.

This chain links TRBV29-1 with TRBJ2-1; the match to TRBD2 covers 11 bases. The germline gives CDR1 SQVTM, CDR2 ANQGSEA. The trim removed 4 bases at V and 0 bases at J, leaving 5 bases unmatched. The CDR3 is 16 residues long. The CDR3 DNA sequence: TGCAGCGTTGTTAGCGGGAGGGGATACTCCTACAATGAGCAGTTCTTC. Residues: CSVVSGRGYSYNEQFF.

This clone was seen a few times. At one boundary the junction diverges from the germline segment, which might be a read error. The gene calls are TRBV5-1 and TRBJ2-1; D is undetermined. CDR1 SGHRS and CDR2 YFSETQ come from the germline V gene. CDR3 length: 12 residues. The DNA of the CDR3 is TGCGCCAGCACCTTGGGCCGGGATGAGCAGTTCTTC. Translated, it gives CASTLGRDEQFF.

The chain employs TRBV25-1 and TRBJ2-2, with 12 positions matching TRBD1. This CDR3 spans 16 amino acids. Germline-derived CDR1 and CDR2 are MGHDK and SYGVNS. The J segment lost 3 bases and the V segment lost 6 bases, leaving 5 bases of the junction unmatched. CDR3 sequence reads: CASRAGQGAHTGELFF. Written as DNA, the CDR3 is TGTGCCAGCAGGGCGGGACAGGGGGCGCACACCGGGGAGCTGTTTTTT.

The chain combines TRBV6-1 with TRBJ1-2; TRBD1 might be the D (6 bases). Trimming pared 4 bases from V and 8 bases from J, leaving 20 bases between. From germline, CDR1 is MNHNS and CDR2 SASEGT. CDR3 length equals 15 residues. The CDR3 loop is CASSGKGGARWGYTF. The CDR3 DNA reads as TGTGCCAGCAGTGGGAAAGGGGGGGCGCGTTGGGGCTACACCTTC.

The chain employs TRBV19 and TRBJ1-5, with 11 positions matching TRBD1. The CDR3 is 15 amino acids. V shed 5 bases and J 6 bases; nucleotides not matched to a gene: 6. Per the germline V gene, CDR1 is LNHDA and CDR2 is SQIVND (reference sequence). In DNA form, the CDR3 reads TGTGCCAGTAGTGAAGGGACAGGGGGTGGTCAGCCCCAGCATTTT. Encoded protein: CASSEGTGGGQPQHF.